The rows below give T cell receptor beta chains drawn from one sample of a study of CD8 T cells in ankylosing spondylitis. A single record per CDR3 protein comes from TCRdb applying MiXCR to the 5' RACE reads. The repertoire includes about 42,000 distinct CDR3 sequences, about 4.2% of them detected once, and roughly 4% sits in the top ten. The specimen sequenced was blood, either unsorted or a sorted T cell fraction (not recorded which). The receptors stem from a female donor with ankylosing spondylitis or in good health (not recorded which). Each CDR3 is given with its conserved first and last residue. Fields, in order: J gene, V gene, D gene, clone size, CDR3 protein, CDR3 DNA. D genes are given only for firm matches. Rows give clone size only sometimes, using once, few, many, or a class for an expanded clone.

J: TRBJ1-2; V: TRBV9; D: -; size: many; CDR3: CASSVDGRGIYGYTF; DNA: TGTGCCAGCAGCGTAGATGGCAGGGGAATCTATGGCTACACCTTC
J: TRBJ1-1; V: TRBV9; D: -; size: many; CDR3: CASSVVPGTLNTEAFF; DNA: TGTGCCAGCAGCGTAGTCCCCGGGACACTGAACACTGAAGCTTTCTTT
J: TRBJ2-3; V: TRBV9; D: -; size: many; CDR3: CASSSSPLGRTDTQYF; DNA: TGTGCCAGCAGCTCTAGCCCGCTAGGGCGAACGGATACGCAGTATTTT
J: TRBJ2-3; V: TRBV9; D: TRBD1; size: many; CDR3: CASSSRQGMGTDTQYF; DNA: TGTGCCAGCAGCTCGCGACAGGGGATGGGCACAGATACGCAGTATTTT
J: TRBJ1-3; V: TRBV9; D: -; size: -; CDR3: CASSSAPGNTIYF; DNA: TGTGCCAGCTCCTCGGCACCTGGAAACACCATATATTTT
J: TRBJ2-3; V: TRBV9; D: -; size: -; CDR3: CASSPRWGTDTQYF; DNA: TGTGCCAGCAGCCCGCGGTGGGGGACAGATACGCAGTATTTT
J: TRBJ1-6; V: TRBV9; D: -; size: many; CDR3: CASGSGVPYNSPLHF; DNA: TGTGCCAGCGGCTCAGGGGTCCCCTATAATTCACCCCTCCACTTT
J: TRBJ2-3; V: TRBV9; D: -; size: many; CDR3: CASSVIGGVGGTDTQYF; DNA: TGTGCCAGCAGCGTTATTGGTGGTGTGGGGGGCACAGATACGCAGTATTTT
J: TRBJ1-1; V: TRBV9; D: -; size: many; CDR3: CASSPNLRDMNTEAFF; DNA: TGTGCCAGCAGCCCAAACCTCAGAGACATGAACACTGAAGCTTTCTTT
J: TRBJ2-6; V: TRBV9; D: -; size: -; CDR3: CASSYGSGANVLTF; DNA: TGTGCCAGCAGTTATGGCTCTGGGGCCAACGTCCTGACTTTC
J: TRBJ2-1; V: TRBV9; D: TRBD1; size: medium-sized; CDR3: CASSVGQGDLYNEQFF; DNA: TGTGCCAGCAGCGTCGGACAGGGGGACCTTTACAATGAGCAGTTCTTC
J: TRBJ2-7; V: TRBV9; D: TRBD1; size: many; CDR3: CASSPRGQLNEQYF; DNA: TGTGCCAGCAGCCCCAGGGGACAGCTCAACGAGCAGTACTTC
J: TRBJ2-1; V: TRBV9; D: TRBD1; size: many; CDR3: CASSVEGQGLNLNEQFF; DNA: TGTGCCAGCAGCGTAGAGGGACAGGGGTTAAATTTAAATGAGCAGTTCTTC
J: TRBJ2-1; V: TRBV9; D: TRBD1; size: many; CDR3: CASSVTGVSYNEQFF; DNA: TGTGCCAGCAGCGTTACAGGGGTGTCGTACAATGAGCAGTTCTTC
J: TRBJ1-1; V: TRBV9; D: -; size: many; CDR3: CASSSDRVLTEAFF; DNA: TGTGCCAGCAGCTCGGACAGAGTACTCACTGAAGCTTTCTTT